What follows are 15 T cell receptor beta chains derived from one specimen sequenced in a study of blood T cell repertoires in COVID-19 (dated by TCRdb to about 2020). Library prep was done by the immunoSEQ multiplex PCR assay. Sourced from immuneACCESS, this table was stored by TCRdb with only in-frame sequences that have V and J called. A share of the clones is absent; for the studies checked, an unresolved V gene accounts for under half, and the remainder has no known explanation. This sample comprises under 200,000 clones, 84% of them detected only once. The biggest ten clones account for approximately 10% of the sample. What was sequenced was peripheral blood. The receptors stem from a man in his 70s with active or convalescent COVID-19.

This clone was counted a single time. The CDR3 coding sequence is TGTGCCAGTAGGGGGGGAATCTCCTACAATGAGCAGTTCTTC. Its protein product is CASRGGISYNEQFF. The gene calls are TRBV19 and TRBJ2-1; possible D gene TRBD2, 6 bases. V was shortened by 6 bases and J by 0 bases, with 9 bases between the two germline ends. The CDR3 extends over 14 amino acids. Per the germline V gene, CDR1 is LNHDA and CDR2 is SQIVND (reference sequence).

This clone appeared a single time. In nucleotides, the CDR3 is TGTGCCAGCAGCTCGATCGACAGGAGGAGCTCTGGAAACACCATATATTTT. Translating it yields CASSSIDRRSSGNTIYF. The chain couples TRBV7-2 to TRBJ1-3; the D gene is possibly TRBD1 (6 bases). V dropped 4 bases and J dropped 0 bases, with 16 bases sitting between them. Per germline, CDR1 SGHTA and CDR2 FQGNSA. This CDR3 is built from 17 residues.

In DNA form, the CDR3 reads TGTGCCAGTAGTGGACTCGAGGGCCAAATTTCCTACAATGAGCAGTTCTTC. It yields the protein CASSGLEGQISYNEQFF. The chain carries TRBV19 and TRBJ2-1, with TRBD2 as a possible D gene (5 bases). The V gene lost 5 bases and the J gene lost 1 base, with 18 bases spanning the gap. The CDR3 runs to 17 residues. The germline V gene has CDR1 LNHDA and CDR2 SQIVND (reference sequence).

Here the CDR3 reads CSARETREAFF. The CDR3 DNA is TGCAGTGCTAGAGAAACACGTGAAGCTTTCTTT. V and J are TRBV20-1 and TRBJ1-1, with D hard to call. V gave up 0 bases and J gave up 7 bases, with 6 bases separating them. This CDR3 is 11 amino acids long. The germline V gene encodes CDR1 DFQATT and CDR2 SNEGSKA (reference sequence).

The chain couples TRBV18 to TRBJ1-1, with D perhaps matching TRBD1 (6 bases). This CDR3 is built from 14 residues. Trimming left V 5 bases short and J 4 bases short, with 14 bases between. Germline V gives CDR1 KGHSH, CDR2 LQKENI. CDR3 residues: CASSADRSITEAFF. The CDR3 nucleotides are TGTGCCAGCTCAGCGGACAGATCGATCACTGAAGCTTTCTTT.

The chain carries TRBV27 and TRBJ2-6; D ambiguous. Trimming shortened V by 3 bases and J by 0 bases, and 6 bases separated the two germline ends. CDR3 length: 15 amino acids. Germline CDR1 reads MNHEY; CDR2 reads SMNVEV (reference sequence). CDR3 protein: CASSFVASGANVLTF. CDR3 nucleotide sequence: TGTGCCAGCAGTTTTGTGGCCTCTGGGGCCAACGTCCTGACTTTC. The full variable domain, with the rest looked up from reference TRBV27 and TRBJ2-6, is EAQVTQNPRYLITVTGKKLTVTCSQNMNHEYMSWYRQDPGLGLRQIYYSMNVEVTDKGDVPEGYKVSRKEKRNFPLILESPSPNQTSLYFCASSFVASGANVLTFGAGSRLTVL.

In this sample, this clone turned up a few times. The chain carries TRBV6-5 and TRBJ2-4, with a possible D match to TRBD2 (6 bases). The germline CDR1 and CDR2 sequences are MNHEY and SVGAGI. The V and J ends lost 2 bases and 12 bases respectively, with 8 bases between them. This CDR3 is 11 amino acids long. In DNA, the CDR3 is TGTGCCAGCAGTTACCGGGGGAATCAGTACTTC. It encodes CASSYRGNQYF.

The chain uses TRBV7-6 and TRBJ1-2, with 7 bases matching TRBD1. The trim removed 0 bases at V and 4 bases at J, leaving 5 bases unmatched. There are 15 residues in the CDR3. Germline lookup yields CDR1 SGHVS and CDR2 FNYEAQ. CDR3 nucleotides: TGTGCCAGCAGCTTAGCTTCGACAGGGCCCTATGGCTACACCTTC. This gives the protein CASSLASTGPYGYTF.

CDR3 amino acids: CAWSRGQKETQYF. The CDR3 bases are TGTGCCTGGAGTCGTGGCCAGAAAGAGACCCAGTACTTC. The V and J genes are TRBV30 and TRBJ2-5; D is uncertain. V was trimmed by 2 bases and J by 3 bases, leaving 10 bases between them. The CDR3 runs to 13 residues. The germline V gene has CDR1 GTSNPN and CDR2 SVGIG (reference sequence).

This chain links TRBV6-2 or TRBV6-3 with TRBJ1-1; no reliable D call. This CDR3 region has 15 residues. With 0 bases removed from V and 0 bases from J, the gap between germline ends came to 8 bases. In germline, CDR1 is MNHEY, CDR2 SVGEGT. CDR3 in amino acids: CASSYSQSMNTEAFF. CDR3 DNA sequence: TGTGCCAGCAGTTACTCGCAGTCCATGAACACTGAAGCTTTCTTT.

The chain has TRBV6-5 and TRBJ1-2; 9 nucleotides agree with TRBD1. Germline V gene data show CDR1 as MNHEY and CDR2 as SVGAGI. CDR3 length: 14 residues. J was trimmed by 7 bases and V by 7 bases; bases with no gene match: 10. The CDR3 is CASMPPGQGGGYTF. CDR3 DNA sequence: TGTGCCAGCATGCCGCCGGGACAGGGCGGTGGCTACACCTTC.

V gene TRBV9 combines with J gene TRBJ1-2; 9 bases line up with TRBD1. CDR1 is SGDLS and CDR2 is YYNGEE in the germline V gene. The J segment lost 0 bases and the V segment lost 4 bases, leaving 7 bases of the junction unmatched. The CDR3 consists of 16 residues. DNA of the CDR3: TGTGCCAGCAGCTCCACAGGGGGCAAATCTAACTATGGCTACACCTTC. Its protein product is CASSSTGGKSNYGYTF.

DNA for the CDR3: TGTGCCAGCAGTTTATCGAGGGGGACATCACACAATGAGCAGTTCTTC. Its translation: CASSLSRGTSHNEQFF. The rearrangement links TRBV27 to TRBJ2-1; D possibly corresponds to TRBD1 (6 bases). V gave up 0 bases and J gave up 5 bases, with 14 bases separating them. CDR1 and CDR2 (germline): MNHEY, SMNVEV (reference sequence). The CDR3 consists of 16 residues.

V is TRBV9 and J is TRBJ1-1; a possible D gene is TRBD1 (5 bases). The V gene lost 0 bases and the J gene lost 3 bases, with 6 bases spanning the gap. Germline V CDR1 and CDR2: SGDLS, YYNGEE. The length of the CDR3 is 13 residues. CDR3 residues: CASSVEGHTEAFF. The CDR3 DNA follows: TGTGCCAGCAGCGTAGAGGGGCACACTGAAGCTTTCTTT.

The CDR3 protein is CASSPWPGAGANVLTF. The CDR3 DNA reads as TGTGCCAGCAGCCCCTGGCCCGGGGCTGGGGCCAACGTCCTGACTTTC. This chain links TRBV7-9 with TRBJ2-6, with D tentatively TRBD2 (5 bases). The ends were cut back, 5 bases at V and 2 bases at J, with 13 bases in the middle. This CDR3 is 16 amino acids long. Germline V lookup: CDR1 SEHNR, CDR2 FQNEAQ (reference sequence).